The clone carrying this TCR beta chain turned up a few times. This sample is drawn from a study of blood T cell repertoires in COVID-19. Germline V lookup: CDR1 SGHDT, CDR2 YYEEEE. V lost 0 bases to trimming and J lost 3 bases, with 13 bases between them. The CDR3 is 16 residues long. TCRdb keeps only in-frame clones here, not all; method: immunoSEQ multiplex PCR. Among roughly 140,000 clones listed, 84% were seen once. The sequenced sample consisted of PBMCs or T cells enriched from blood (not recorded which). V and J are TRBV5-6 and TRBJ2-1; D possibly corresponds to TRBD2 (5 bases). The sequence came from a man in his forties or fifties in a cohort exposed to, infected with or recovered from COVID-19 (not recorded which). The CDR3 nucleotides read TGTGCCAGCAGCTTGGAGATGTCCCGGGGCTACAATGAGCAGTTCTTC. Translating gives CASSLEMSRGYNEQFF.